Listed below are T cell receptor beta chains from one sample, sequenced in a study of siplizumab effects on memory and regulatory T cells. Assay used: immunoSEQ multiplex PCR; TCRdb lists only in-frame clones, some missing. Among more than 50,000 clones listed, roughly 93% were seen once. The sample consisted of CD8+ T cells sorted from blood. These receptors came from a human donor in good health. Both conserved end residues are part of each CDR3. A D gene is named only where the DNA matches it firmly.

V gene	D gene	J gene	CDR3 DNA	CDR3 protein
TRBV7-9	TRBD2	TRBJ2-1	TGTGCCAGCAGCATTAGCGGGGCATCCTACAATGAGCAGTTCTTC	CASSISGASYNEQFF
TRBV6-5	-	TRBJ1-1	TGTGCCAGCAGGGACCTCAGCTTTGAAGCTTTCTTT	CASRDLSFEAFF
TRBV15	-	TRBJ1-1	TGTGCCACCAGCAGAGATGGTAGAAACACTGAAGCTTTCTTT	CATSRDGRNTEAFF
TRBV9	-	TRBJ1-6	TGTGCCAGCAGCGTCACCCAAGATTCACCCCTCCACTTT	CASSVTQDSPLHF
TRBV7-9	TRBD2	TRBJ2-5	TGTGCCAGCAGCTTACCTAGCGGGGAGCTAGAGACCCAGTACTTC	CASSLPSGELETQYF
TRBV4-3	-	TRBJ1-5	TGCGCCAGCAGCCAAGAGTGGGGAGGAGGGCAGCCCCAGCATTTT	CASSQEWGGGQPQHF
TRBV19	-	TRBJ2-1	TGTGCCAGTAGTATGGGTCAAGACAATGAGCAGTTCTTC	CASSMGQDNEQFF
TRBV7-3	-	TRBJ2-3	TGTGCCAGCAGCCAAGACCACACAGATACGCAGTATTTT	CASSQDHTDTQYF
TRBV4-3	-	TRBJ2-7	TGCGCCAGCAGCCAAGATTGGTACTCCTACGAGCAGTACTTC	CASSQDWYSYEQYF
TRBV5-1	TRBD2	TRBJ2-1	TGCGCCACCGCAAGGACTAGTGGGAGTAATGAGCAGTTCTTC	CATARTSGSNEQFF
TRBV18	TRBD2	TRBJ2-1	TGTGCCAGCTCAGCACCGCCGGCGGGAGGGCGCAATGAGCAGTTCTTC	CASSAPPAGGRNEQFF